Below are 8 T cell receptor beta chains sequenced from a single sample in a study of memory CD4+ T cells and cytomegalovirus serostatus. The sort gate was single viable CD3+CD4+CD8-CD45RO+ cells for memory CD4+ T cells. Measured with immunoSEQ multiplex PCR; TCRdb has only the in-frame clones, and not every one. The data contain 55,000 to 60,000 clones, about three quarters of them singletons. Sequencing used memory CD4+ T cells from blood. These receptors originate from an adult in good health and CMV-seronegative.

The CDR3 DNA follows: TGTGCCAGCAGCCAAGATTGGGGGACAGGTGCCTACGAGCAGTACTTC. It yields the protein CASSQDWGTGAYEQYF. The chain couples TRBV14 to TRBJ2-7; 8 nucleotides match TRBD1. V lost 0 bases to trimming and J lost 2 bases; unmatched junction nucleotides: 6. The CDR3 runs 16 residues. CDR1 and CDR2 from the germline V gene are SGHDN and FVKESK.

V is TRBV5-6 and J is TRBJ2-5, with a possible D match to TRBD2 (6 bases). The V end was cut by 5 bases, the J end by 5 bases, with 16 bases between. The CDR3 runs 14 residues. CDR1 and CDR2 from the germline V gene are SGHDT and YYEEEE. CDR3 region: CASSRGLSAETQYF. The CDR3 DNA follows: TGTGCCAGCAGTAGGGGACTTTCCGCGGAGACCCAGTACTTC. The complete variable domain, with remaining parts taken from reference TRBV5-6 and TRBJ2-5, reads DAGVTQSPTHLIKTRGQQVTLRCSPKSGHDTVSWYQQALGQGPQFIFQYYEEEERQRGNFPDRFSGHQFPNYSSELNVNALLLGDSALYLCASSRGLSAETQYFGPGTRLLVL.

The chain combines TRBV12-5 with TRBJ2-7; D remains unclear. This CDR3 comprises 15 residues. The ends were cut back, 6 bases at V and 2 bases at J, with 17 bases in the middle. Germline V CDR1 and CDR2: LGHNT, FRNRAP. CDR3 sequence reads: CASGPKHDLTYEQYF. CDR3 DNA: TGTGCTAGTGGACCCAAGCACGATCTGACCTACGAGCAGTACTTC.

This clone has only a few counts. This chain's CDR3 is CASSLDRLSRELFF. CDR3 coding DNA: TGTGCCAGCAGCTTGGATCGGCTCTCCCGGGAGCTGTTTTTT. The chain couples TRBV5-8 to TRBJ2-2; D is undetermined. Trimming left V 0 bases short and J 9 bases short, with 12 bases between. Germline-derived CDR1 and CDR2 are SGHTS and YDEGEE. The CDR3 consists of 14 residues.

The V call is TRBV5-1, the J call TRBJ2-2; 9 bases line up with TRBD1. The CDR3 runs 15 residues. Germline V gene lookup returns CDR1 SGHRS and CDR2 YFSETQ. V trimming: 3 bases; J trimming: 7 bases; junction bases outside the gene matches: 7. CDR3 amino acids: CASSSGTGNLGELFF. DNA of the CDR3: TGCGCCAGCAGCTCCGGGACAGGGAACCTCGGGGAGCTGTTTTTT.

The chain employs TRBV5-6 and TRBJ1-1, with D unclear. Deletions cut 1 base from V and 7 bases from J, with 17 bases between. This CDR3 is 15 amino acids long. Germline loops: CDR1 SGHDT, CDR2 YYEEEE. The CDR3 loop reads CASSLILSRSSEAFF. The CDR3 DNA is TGTGCCAGCAGCTTGATTCTGTCCAGAAGTAGTGAAGCTTTCTTT.

Remarks on this clone: The same CDR3 is also encoded by other DNA sequences in this sample. The CDR3 DNA sequence: TGCGCCAGCAGCTTGGGACGGGAGGAGGAGACCCAGTACTTC. Translating gives CASSLGREEETQYF. The V call is TRBV5-1, the J call TRBJ2-5; TRBD2 aligns across 7 bases. Germline loops: CDR1 SGHRS, CDR2 YFSETQ. V lost 0 bases to trimming and J lost 5 bases; unmatched junction nucleotides: 4. The CDR3 sequence is 14 residues long.

This clone was counted a single time. The J gene is TRBJ1-2, the V gene TRBV14; the match to TRBD1 covers 7 bases. The CDR3 sequence is 15 residues long. The germline CDR1 and CDR2 sequences are SGHDN and FVKESK. V lost 5 bases, J lost 0 bases, and 6 bases stayed unmatched. CDR3 in amino acids: CASSDRQGPNYGYTF. CDR3 in DNA: TGTGCCAGCAGCGACCGACAGGGACCTAACTATGGCTACACCTTC. Full variable domain (outside the CDR3, taken from reference TRBV14 and TRBJ1-2): EAGVTQFPSHSVIEKGQTVTLRCDPISGHDNLYWYRRVMGKEIKFLLHFVKESKQDESGMPNNRFLAERTGGTYSTLKVQPAELEDSGVYFCASSDRQGPNYGYTFGSGTRLTVV.